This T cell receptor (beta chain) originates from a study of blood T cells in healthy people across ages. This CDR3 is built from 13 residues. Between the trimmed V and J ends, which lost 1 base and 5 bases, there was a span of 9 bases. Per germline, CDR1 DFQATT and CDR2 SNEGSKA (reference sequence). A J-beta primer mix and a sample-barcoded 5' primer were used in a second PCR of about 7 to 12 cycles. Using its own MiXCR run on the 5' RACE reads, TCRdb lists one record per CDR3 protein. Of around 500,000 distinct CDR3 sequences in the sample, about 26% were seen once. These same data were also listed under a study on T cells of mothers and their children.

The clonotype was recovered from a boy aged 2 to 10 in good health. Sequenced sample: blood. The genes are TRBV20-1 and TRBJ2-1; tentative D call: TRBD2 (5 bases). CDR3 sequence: CSARVWENNEQFF. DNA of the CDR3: TGCAGTGCTAGAGTCTGGGAGAACAATGAGCAGTTCTTC.